This is a list of T cell receptor beta chains from one sample in a study of T cells in Graves' hyperthyroidism and ophthalmopathy. TCRdb reanalysed the multiplex PCR reads using MiXCR and keeps one entry per CDR3 protein. The repertoire holds a few hundred thousand distinct CDR3 sequences, 46% seen once, with roughly 8.2% in the top ten. Sequencing input: peripheral blood or thyroid tissue (not recorded which). All receptors derive from a woman between 18 and 29 years old with Graves' hyperthyroidism. The CDR3 runs from the conserved cysteine through the conserved F or W. A D gene is named only where the DNA matches it firmly. Expanded clones are given a class, and other clones once, few, many or no size at all.

V gene,J gene,CDR3 length,clone size,D gene,CDR3 DNA,CDR3 protein
TRBV4-2,TRBJ2-7,15,many,TRBD2,TGTGCCAGCAGCCAAGCGGTTGGCGGGAGTTACGAGCAGTACTTC,CASSQAVGGSYEQYF
TRBV7-2,TRBJ1-2,16,few,-,TGTGCCAGCAGCTTAGCAGGGGGAGGGGACCACTATGGCTACACCTTC,CASSLAGGGDHYGYTF
TRBV29-1,TRBJ2-7,12,-,-,TGCAGCTTGGACTACCCGGGCTACGAGCAGTACTTC,CSLDYPGYEQYF
TRBV5-6,TRBJ2-7,15,few,-,TGTGCCAGCAGTTGGGGGGCAGGGCTATCCTACGAGCAGTACTTC,CASSWGAGLSYEQYF
TRBV15,TRBJ1-5,13,-,-,TGTGCCACCAGCAGATCGGCGGGTCAGCCCCAGCATTTT,CATSRSAGQPQHF
TRBV7-8,TRBJ2-2,14,-,-,TGTGCCAGCAAGGCAACAGGGATCGTCGGGGAGCTGTTTTTT,CASKATGIVGELFF
TRBV12-3/TRBV12-4,TRBJ2-7,16,many,-,TGTGCCAGCAGTTTAGCGGAAGACAGGAACACCTACGAGCAGTACTTC,CASSLAEDRNTYEQYF
TRBV20-1,TRBJ2-1,14,-,TRBD2,TGCAGTGCTAGGTGGACTAGCGGGAGGAATGAGCAGTTCTTC,CSARWTSGRNEQFF
TRBV5-4,TRBJ1-1,17,many,TRBD1,TGTGCCAGCAGCTGGGGGACAGGGCGCAAGCTGAACACTGAAGCTTTCTTT,CASSWGTGRKLNTEAFF
TRBV12-3/TRBV12-4,TRBJ2-2,16,-,-,TGTGCCAGCAGTTTTTTCCCAGGGAACATGGCCGGGGAGCTGTTTTTT,CASSFFPGNMAGELFF
TRBV2,TRBJ2-7,15,-,TRBD2,TGTGCCAGCAGTGAAGCTGGGACTAAAAGTCACGAGCAGTACTTC,CASSEAGTKSHEQYF
TRBV2,TRBJ2-5,13,-,TRBD1,TGTGCCAGCAGCATGGACAGGGCGGAGACCCAGTACTTC,CASSMDRAETQYF
TRBV29-1,TRBJ1-4,14,many,TRBD1,TGCAGCGTTGAAGATGGGGGACAGGGGGAAAAACTGTTTTTT,CSVEDGGQGEKLFF
TRBV6-4,TRBJ2-2,13,many,-,TGTGCCAGCAGTGAGGAAACCACCGGGGAGCTGTTTTTT,CASSEETTGELFF
TRBV10-3,TRBJ1-4,14,many,TRBD1,TGTGCCATCAGAGGACAGGGACCTAATGAAAAACTGTTTTTT,CAIRGQGPNEKLFF
TRBV11-2,TRBJ1-6,13,few,-,TGTGCCAGCCAGGGGTCCTATAATTCACCCCTCCACTTT,CASQGSYNSPLHF
TRBV29-1,TRBJ1-5,13,-,TRBD1,TGCAGCCAAGACAGGGCAGGGTCTCAGCCCCAGCATTTT,CSQDRAGSQPQHF
TRBV5-1,TRBJ2-7,16,once,TRBD2,TGCGCCAGCAGCCCTAGACTAGCGGGGGAATCCTACGAGCAGTACTTC,CASSPRLAGESYEQYF
TRBV4-3,TRBJ2-5,13,-,-,TGCGCCAGCAGCCAAGATCTGGGGGAGGCCCAGTACTTC,CASSQDLGEAQYF